Presented here are 7 T cell receptor beta chains from one specimen sequenced in a study of T-cell memory formation after mild COVID-19. One entry per CDR3 protein results from TCRdb running MiXCR on the 5' RACE reads. The profile covers almost 550,000 distinct CDR3 sequences, with about 20% appearing a single time and approximately 12% taken by the ten largest. The sequenced material came from PBMCs or a T cell subset sorted from them (not recorded which). The receptor set was obtained from an adult woman who had mild COVID-19 (a few samples of this study predate the infection). Cell type and time point are not known.

This clonotype was observed a few times. The genes are TRBV9 and TRBJ1-6, with 8 bases fitting TRBD1. V lost 1 base to trimming and J lost 10 bases; unmatched junction nucleotides: 10. Per the germline V gene, CDR1 is SGDLS and CDR2 is YYNGEE. The CDR3 runs 16 residues. CDR3 residues: CASSVHERTGGSPLHF. Here the CDR3 DNA reads TGTGCCAGCAGCGTACATGAGCGAACAGGGGGATCACCCCTCCACTTT.

This clonotype was recorded once. This sequence joins TRBV5-5 and TRBJ2-3; the D gene could be TRBD1 or TRBD2 (5 bases each). This CDR3 region has 16 residues. V lost 3 bases and J lost 2, with 16 bases in between. The germline gives CDR1 SGHKS, CDR2 YYEKEE (reference sequence). CDR3 amino acids: CASSSTSGTATDTQYF. CDR3 bases: TGTGCCAGCAGCTCCACCTCAGGGACCGCCACAGATACGCAGTATTTT. The variable domain in full, completed from reference TRBV5-5 and TRBJ2-3, reads DAGVTQSPTHLIKTRGQQVTLRCSPISGHKSVSWYQQVLGQGPQFIFQYYEKEERGRGNFPDRFSARQFPNYSSELNVNALLLGDSALYLCASSSTSGTATDTQYFGPGTRLTVL.

The chain employs TRBV20-1 and TRBJ1-2, with D perhaps matching TRBD1 (5 bases). Germline lookup yields CDR1 DFQATT and CDR2 SNEGSKA (reference sequence). Trimming shortened V by 0 bases and J by 4 bases, and 9 bases separated the two germline ends. This CDR3 comprises 13 residues. In nucleotides, the CDR3 is TGCAGTGCTAGAGATCTACAGGCCTATGGCTACACCTTC. Translating gives CSARDLQAYGYTF.

This clonotype was seen a few times. The CDR3 loop is CASSSGPIYEQYF. Written as DNA, the CDR3 is TGTGCCAGCAGTTCTGGCCCCATCTACGAGCAGTACTTC. V usage is TRBV28 and J usage is TRBJ2-7; D unresolved. The CDR3 length is 13 residues. V lost 4 bases and J lost 3, with 10 bases in between. From germline, CDR1 is MDHEN and CDR2 SYDVKM.

This clonotype was recorded a few times. The rearrangement uses TRBV3-1 and TRBJ1-1; a weak D match, TRBD1 (6 bases). This CDR3 is built from 15 residues. Trimming removed 4 bases at V and 8 bases at J, with 20 bases between. The germline gives CDR1 LGHDT, CDR2 YNNKEL (reference sequence). The chain's CDR3 is CASSPRRTAAQEAFF. CDR3 nucleotide sequence: TGTGCCAGCAGCCCGCGGAGGACAGCCGCGCAAGAAGCTTTCTTT.

V is TRBV20-1 and J is TRBJ2-7; possibly TRBD1 or TRBD2 for D (5 bases each). Per germline, CDR1 DFQATT and CDR2 SNEGSKA (reference sequence). The V end was cut by 5 bases, the J end by 3 bases, with 17 bases between. The CDR3 sequence is 14 residues long. CDR3 nucleotide sequence: TGCAGTGCTCCCAGGTCTGGGGGAAACTACGAGCAGTACTTC. Its translation is CSAPRSGGNYEQYF.

The genes are TRBV3-1 and TRBJ1-4; tentatively, D is TRBD1 (5 bases). CDR1 is LGHDT, CDR2 YNNKEL, per germline (reference sequence). The CDR3 runs to 16 residues. Between the trimmed V and J ends, which lost 0 bases and 6 bases, there was a span of 14 bases. The CDR3 is CASSQDPPGGYEKLFF. The CDR3 DNA follows: TGTGCCAGCAGCCAAGATCCCCCGGGGGGTTATGAAAAACTGTTTTTT.